These 17 T cell receptor beta chains share one sample of origin, sequenced in a study of beta chain features in type 1 diabetes. Findings of the study overall: Across all four CD4+ subsets, people with type 1 diabetes showed modestly shorter TCRB CDR3s.

No antigen has been assigned to these receptors. The sequenced template was cDNA made from the entire isolated RNA. Generated by immunoSEQ multiplex PCR, the TCRdb table keeps only in-frame clones and is missing some. The sample lists 300,000 to 350,000 clones; about 14% were seen once. Material for sequencing was naive CD4+ T cells from blood. These receptors came from a woman under 30 with type 1 diabetes.

This clone was observed a few times. V is TRBV2 and J is TRBJ1-4; D gene ambiguous. The CDR3 loop spans 12 amino acids. The ends were cut back, 6 bases at V and 8 bases at J, with 10 bases in the middle. The germline V gene encodes CDR1 SNHLY and CDR2 FYNNEI. The CDR3, as DNA: TGTGCCAGCAGGCGTGCCCCAGAAAAACTGTTTTTT. Protein: CASRRAPEKLFF.

There are a few counts of this clone. The chain uses TRBV7-9 and TRBJ2-7; weak D call: TRBD1 (6 bases). The CDR3 runs 12 residues. Germline values: CDR1 SEHNR, CDR2 FQNEAQ (reference sequence). Trimming removed 2 bases from V and 5 bases from J, with 7 bases in between. Written as DNA, the CDR3 is TGTGCCAGCAGCTTACAGGGGAACGAGCAGTACTTC. Encoded protein: CASSLQGNEQYF.

V gene TRBV14 combines with J gene TRBJ2-7, with 7 positions matching TRBD1. The trim removed 3 bases at V and 1 base at J, leaving 12 bases unmatched. Germline loops: CDR1 SGHDN, CDR2 FVKESK. The CDR3 has 17 amino acids. CDR3 amino acids: CASSQAPGKQGSYEQYF. In nucleotides, the CDR3 is TGTGCCAGCAGCCAGGCCCCGGGCAAACAGGGGTCCTACGAGCAGTACTTC.

This clone was observed a few times. The CDR3 sequence: CASSLGPSGRQSDTQYF. In nucleotides, the CDR3 is TGTGCCAGCAGCTTAGGTCCCAGCGGGAGGCAGTCCGATACGCAGTATTTT. The V gene is TRBV11-2, the J gene TRBJ2-3, with TRBD2 matching 9 bases. Per the germline V gene, CDR1 is SGHAT and CDR2 is FQNNGV. This CDR3 is 17 amino acids long. Unmatched junction bases numbered 11, after V lost 1 base and J lost 6 bases. The variable domain in full, with the rest retrieved from reference TRBV11-2 and TRBJ2-3, is EAGVAQSPRYKIIEKRQSVAFWCNPISGHATLYWYQQILGQGPKLLIQFQNNGVVDDSQLPKDRFSAERLKGVDSTLKIQPAKLEDSAVYLCASSLGPSGRQSDTQYFGPGTRLTVL.

The chain carries TRBV16 and TRBJ1-5; 8 bases fit TRBD1. V shed 2 bases and J 4 bases; nucleotides not matched to a gene: 1. This CDR3 contains 14 residues. Germline CDR1 reads KGHSY; CDR2 reads FQNENV. The chain's CDR3 is CASSQDRGNQPQHF. The CDR3 DNA is TGTGCCAGCAGCCAAGACAGGGGAAATCAGCCCCAGCATTTT.

The V call is TRBV6-1, the J call TRBJ1-2; no reliable D call. The germline V gene has CDR1 MNHNS and CDR2 SASEGT. Trimming took 1 base from V and 4 from J, leaving 16 bases between them. This CDR3 spans 16 amino acids. The CDR3 nucleotides are TGTGCCAGCAGTGAAGATGAGGGAACCATTTCCTATGGCTACACCTTC. Its protein product is CASSEDEGTISYGYTF.

The chain has TRBV28 and TRBJ2-5; 7 bases align to TRBD1. Germline trimming cut 5 bases from V and 4 bases from J; bases unmatched to any gene: 10. Germline CDR1 and CDR2: MDHEN and SYDVKM. The CDR3 runs 15 residues. The CDR3 DNA reads TGTGCCAGCAGTCTTATTCGACAGGGTGGAGAGACCCAGTACTTC. Its protein product is CASSLIRQGGETQYF.

The gene calls are TRBV19 and TRBJ1-5; the D is unclear. The CDR3 contains 15 residues. CDR1 and CDR2 (germline): LNHDA, SQIVND (reference sequence). Trimming took off 5 bases at V and 1 base at J, with 12 bases between the two ends. The CDR3 is CASSPLAESNQPQHF. The CDR3 DNA reads as TGTGCCAGTAGTCCCTTGGCGGAGAGCAATCAGCCCCAGCATTTT.

This sequence joins TRBV9 and TRBJ1-1, with TRBD1 as a possible D gene (5 bases). CDR3 length: 15 amino acids. The germline V gene encodes CDR1 SGDLS and CDR2 YYNGEE. V lost 4 bases, J lost 3 bases, and 16 bases lay in between. CDR3 sequence (DNA): TGTGCCAGCAGCACTGGGGAGGGGTACGACACTGAAGCTTTCTTT. Translation: CASSTGEGYDTEAFF.

The chain employs TRBV6-5 and TRBJ2-1; possibly TRBD1 for D (6 bases). V lost 2 bases and J 5 bases, leaving 13 bases between the germline ends. This CDR3 comprises 15 residues. Germline CDR1 reads MNHEY; CDR2 reads SVGAGI. Written as DNA, the CDR3 is TGTGCCAGCAGTTACGCAGGGGTCCGTGACAATGAGCAGTTCTTC. Its translation: CASSYAGVRDNEQFF.

There are a few counts of this clone. The V call is TRBV18, the J call TRBJ1-2; a possible D gene is TRBD1 (6 bases). Trimming pared 4 bases from V and 2 bases from J, leaving 11 bases between. Germline values: CDR1 KGHSH, CDR2 LQKENI. The CDR3 is 14 residues long. The CDR3 loop reads CASSLDRRNYGYTF. The CDR3 region has the DNA TGTGCCAGCTCACTAGACAGGAGGAACTATGGCTACACCTTC.

The chain has TRBV6-6 and TRBJ2-7, with 9 nucleotides matching TRBD2. The CDR3 spans 15 residues. Per the germline V gene, CDR1 is MNHNY and CDR2 is SVGAGI (reference sequence). The trim removed 5 bases at V and 5 bases at J, leaving 10 bases unmatched. The CDR3 nucleotides are TGTGCCAGCAGTCGATTCGCGGGAGGGCTCAACGAGCAGTACGTC. This codes for CASSRFAGGLNEQYV.

In this sample, this clone turned up a few times. J is TRBJ2-3 and V is TRBV21-1; TRBD2 is the table's D call, not checked against the DNA. TRBV21-1 is a known pseudogene. The CDR3 extends over 9 amino acids. CDR3 DNA sequence: TGTGGATCCAGCGGTACGCAGTATTTT. Its protein product is CGSSGTQYF.

The table lists this clone with a count of one. The chain links TRBV6-5 to TRBJ1-1; 10 bases line up with TRBD1. Germline lookup yields CDR1 MNHEY and CDR2 SVGAGI. The CDR3 is made up of 16 amino acids. V dropped 4 bases and J dropped 4; count of bases not matched to a gene: 9. The CDR3 DNA is TGTGCCAGCAGTTCCTCCTTTCGGGACAGGGGCACTGAAGCTTTCTTT. It yields the protein CASSSSFRDRGTEAFF.

The chain recombines TRBV7-9 with TRBJ2-1, with D maybe TRBD2 (6 bases). This CDR3 region has 17 residues. V was pared by 5 bases and J by 2 bases, with 19 bases between. Germline V gene sequence: CDR1 SEHNR, CDR2 FQNEAQ (reference sequence). CDR3 nucleotide sequence: TGTGCCAGCAGCCCAAGGAGGGCAGGGAGTGCCTACAATGAGCAGTTCTTC. Translating gives CASSPRRAGSAYNEQFF.

The V and J genes are TRBV7-7 and TRBJ2-2; tentative D call: TRBD2 (6 bases). V lost 4 bases to trimming and J lost 3 bases, with 15 bases between them. CDR1 SSHAT and CDR2 FNYEAQ come from the germline V gene (reference sequence). CDR3 length: 16 amino acids. For the CDR3, the DNA is TGTGCCAGCAGCTCGCAACTTACGGGGGACACCGGGGAGCTGTTTTTT. The encoded protein is CASSSQLTGDTGELFF.

The V call is TRBV5-1, the J call TRBJ2-5, with TRBD1 matching 11 bases. This CDR3 is built from 16 residues. The junction had 7 bases not matched to a gene; V was cut back by 0 bases and J by 6 bases. From germline, CDR1 is SGHRS and CDR2 YFSETQ. This chain's CDR3 is CASSLGGQGARQTQYF. In DNA, the CDR3 is TGCGCCAGCAGCTTGGGCGGACAGGGGGCAAGACAGACCCAGTACTTC.